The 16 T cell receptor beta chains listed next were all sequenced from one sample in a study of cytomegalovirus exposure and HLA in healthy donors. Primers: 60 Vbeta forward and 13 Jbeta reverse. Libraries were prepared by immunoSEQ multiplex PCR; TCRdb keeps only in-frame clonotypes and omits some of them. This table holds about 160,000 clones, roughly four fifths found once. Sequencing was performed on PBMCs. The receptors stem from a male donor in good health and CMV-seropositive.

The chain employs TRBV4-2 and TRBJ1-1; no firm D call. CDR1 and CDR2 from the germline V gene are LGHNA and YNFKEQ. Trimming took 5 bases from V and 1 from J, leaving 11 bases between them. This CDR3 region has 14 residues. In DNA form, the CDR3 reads TGTGCCAGCAGCTTGTTTGCGGGGAACACTGAAGCTTTCTTT. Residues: CASSLFAGNTEAFF.

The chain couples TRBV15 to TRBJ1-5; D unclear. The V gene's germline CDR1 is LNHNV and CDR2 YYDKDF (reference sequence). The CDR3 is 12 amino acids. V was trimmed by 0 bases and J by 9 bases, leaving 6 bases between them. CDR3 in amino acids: CATSRESAPQHF. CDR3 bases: TGTGCCACCAGCAGAGAGAGTGCGCCCCAGCATTTT.

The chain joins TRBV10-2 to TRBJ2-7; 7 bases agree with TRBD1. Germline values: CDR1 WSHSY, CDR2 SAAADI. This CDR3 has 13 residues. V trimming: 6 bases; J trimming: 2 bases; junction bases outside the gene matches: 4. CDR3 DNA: TGCGCCAGCAGCAGTGACAGGGCCTACGAGCAGTACTTC. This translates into CASSSDRAYEQYF.

The chain's CDR3 is CASSLIGTGLIRTYEQYF. The CDR3 nucleotides read TGTGCCAGCAGCCTAATCGGGACAGGACTTATAAGAACCTACGAGCAGTACTTC. This sequence joins TRBV5-5 and TRBJ2-7; 8 bases map to TRBD1. The V segment lost 4 bases and the J segment 2 bases; nucleotides outside the gene matches: 17. This CDR3 contains 18 residues. Looked up from germline, CDR1 is SGHKS and CDR2 is YYEKEE (reference sequence).

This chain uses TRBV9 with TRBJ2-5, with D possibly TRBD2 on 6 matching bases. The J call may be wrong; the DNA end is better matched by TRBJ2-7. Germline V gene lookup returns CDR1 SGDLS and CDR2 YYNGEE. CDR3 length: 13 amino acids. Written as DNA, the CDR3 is TGTGCCAGCAGCCCGGGAGTTTCCTACGAGCAGTACTTC. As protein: CASSPGVSYEQYF.

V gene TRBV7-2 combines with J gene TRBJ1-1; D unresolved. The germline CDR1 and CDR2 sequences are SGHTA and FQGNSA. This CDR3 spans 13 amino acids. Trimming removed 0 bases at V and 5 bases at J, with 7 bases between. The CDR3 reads CASSLAAGTEAFF. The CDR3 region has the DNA TGTGCCAGCAGCTTAGCGGCAGGAACTGAAGCTTTCTTT.

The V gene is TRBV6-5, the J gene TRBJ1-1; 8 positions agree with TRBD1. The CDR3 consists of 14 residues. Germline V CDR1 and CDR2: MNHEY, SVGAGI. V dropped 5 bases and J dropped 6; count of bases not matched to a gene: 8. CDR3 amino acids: CASSPDRGSAEAFF. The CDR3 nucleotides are TGTGCCAGCAGTCCCGACAGGGGTAGCGCTGAAGCTTTCTTT.

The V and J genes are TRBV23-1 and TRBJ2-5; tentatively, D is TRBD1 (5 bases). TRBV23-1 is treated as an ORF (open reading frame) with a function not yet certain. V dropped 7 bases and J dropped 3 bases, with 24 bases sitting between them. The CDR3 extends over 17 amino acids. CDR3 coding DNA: TGCGCCAGCACCCCCTCCCCGAGTCCCCCGACAGAAGAGACCCAGTACTTC. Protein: CASTPSPSPPTEETQYF.

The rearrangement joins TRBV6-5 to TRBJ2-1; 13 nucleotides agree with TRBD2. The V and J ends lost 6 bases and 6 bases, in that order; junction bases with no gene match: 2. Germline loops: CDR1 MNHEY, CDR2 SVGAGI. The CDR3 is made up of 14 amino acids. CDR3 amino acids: CASRGTSGVNEQFF. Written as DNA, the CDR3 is TGTGCCAGCAGAGGGACTAGCGGGGTCAATGAGCAGTTCTTC.

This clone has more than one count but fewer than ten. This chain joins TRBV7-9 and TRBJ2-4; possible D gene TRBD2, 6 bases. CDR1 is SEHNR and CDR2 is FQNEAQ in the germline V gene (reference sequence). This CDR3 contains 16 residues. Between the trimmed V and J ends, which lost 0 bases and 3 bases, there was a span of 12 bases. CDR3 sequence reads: CASSLASSAVKNIQYF. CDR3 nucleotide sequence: TGTGCCAGCAGCTTAGCCTCTAGCGCGGTCAAAAACATTCAGTACTTC. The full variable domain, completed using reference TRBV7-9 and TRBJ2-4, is DTGVSQNPRHKITKRGQNVTFRCDPISEHNRLYWYRQTLGQGPEFLTYFQNEAQLEKSRLLSDRFSAERPKGSFSTLEIQRTEQGDSAMYLCASSLASSAVKNIQYFGAGTRLSVL.

CDR3 amino acids: CASSLLAGGGTQYF. The CDR3 DNA follows: TGTGCCAGCAGCTTATTAGCGGGGGGGGGTACGCAGTATTTT. The rearrangement links TRBV5-6 to TRBJ2-3; 11 bases agree with TRBD2. V was clipped by 2 bases and J by 8 bases; unmatched bases: 4. Per the germline V gene, CDR1 is SGHDT and CDR2 is YYEEEE. There are 14 residues in the CDR3.

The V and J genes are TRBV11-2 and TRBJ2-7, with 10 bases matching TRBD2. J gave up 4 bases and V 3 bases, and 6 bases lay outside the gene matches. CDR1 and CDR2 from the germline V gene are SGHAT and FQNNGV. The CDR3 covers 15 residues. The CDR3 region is CASSFELAGAYEQYF. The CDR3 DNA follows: TGTGCCAGCAGCTTCGAGCTAGCGGGGGCGTACGAGCAGTACTTC.

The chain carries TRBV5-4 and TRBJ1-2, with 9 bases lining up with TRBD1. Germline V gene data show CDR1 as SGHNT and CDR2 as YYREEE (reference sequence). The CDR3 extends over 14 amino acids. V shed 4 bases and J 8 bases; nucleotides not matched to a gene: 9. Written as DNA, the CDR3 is TGTGCCAGCAGCACCCCGGGACAGGGTACGGGCTACACCTTC. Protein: CASSTPGQGTGYTF.

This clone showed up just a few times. This CDR3 is CAWSVQGWYEQYF. CDR3 sequence (DNA): TGTGCCTGGAGTGTACAGGGTTGGTACGAGCAGTACTTC. This chain joins TRBV30 and TRBJ2-7, with a tentative D call TRBD1 (6 bases). The CDR3 spans 13 residues. From germline, CDR1 is GTSNPN and CDR2 SVGIG (reference sequence). The V gene lost 0 bases and the J gene lost 4 bases, with 10 bases spanning the gap.

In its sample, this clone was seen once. The DNA of the CDR3 is TGTGCCTGGAGTACTTGGGGGGGCACTGAAGCTTTCTTT. Translating it yields CAWSTWGGTEAFF. The chain employs TRBV30 and TRBJ1-1; perhaps TRBD1 as D (5 bases). The germline gives CDR1 GTSNPN, CDR2 SVGIG (reference sequence). The ends were cut back, 2 bases at V and 4 bases at J, with 11 bases in the middle. The CDR3 is 13 residues long.

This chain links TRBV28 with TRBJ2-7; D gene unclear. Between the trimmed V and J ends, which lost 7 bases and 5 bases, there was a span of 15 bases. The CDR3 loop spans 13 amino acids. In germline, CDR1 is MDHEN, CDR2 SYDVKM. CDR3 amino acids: CASTPSPPHEQYF. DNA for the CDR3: TGTGCCAGCACCCCATCCCCCCCCCACGAGCAGTACTTC.